A single sample gave rise to the 9 T cell receptor beta chains below, sequenced in a study of blood T cell repertoires in COVID-19. The data were produced by immunoSEQ multiplex PCR, yet TCRdb's version contains in-frame clones alone and is incomplete. The table lists some 7,700 clones, 88% of them singletons, with 9.9% in the top ten. Input material: peripheral blood. The receptors here all came from a human donor in a cohort sampled during active COVID-19.

The CDR3 protein is CASSRLGSGELFF. The CDR3, as DNA: TGTGCCAGCAGTCGACTAGGATCCGGGGAGCTGTTTTTT. The V and J genes are TRBV3-1 (or the pseudogene TRBV3-2) and TRBJ2-2; a possible D gene is TRBD2 (6 bases). Trimming cost V 6 bases and J 6 bases, with 11 bases left between them. The CDR3 covers 13 residues. Germline V gene sequence: CDR1 LGHDT, CDR2 YNNKEL (reference sequence).

CDR3 in amino acids: CASSLETENTEAFF. Here the CDR3 DNA reads TGCGCCAGCAGCTTGGAGACAGAGAACACTGAAGCTTTCTTT. The J gene is TRBJ1-1, the V gene TRBV5-1, with a weak D call TRBD1 (5 bases). V was clipped by 0 bases and J by 1 base, with 7 bases between them. The CDR3 extends over 14 amino acids. CDR1 and CDR2 from the germline V gene are SGHRS and YFSETQ.

J is TRBJ2-5 and V is TRBV10-3; TRBD2 matches 8 bases. The CDR3 runs to 12 residues. V lost 6 bases and J lost 5; bases outside the gene matches: 2. Germline loops: CDR1 ENHRY, CDR2 SYGVKD. For the CDR3, the DNA is TGTGCCATCAGGGGACTAGAGGAGACCCAGTACTTC. Translating it yields CAIRGLEETQYF.

V is TRBV30 and J is TRBJ2-1, with 8 bases aligning to TRBD2. The CDR3 has 13 residues. CDR1 is GTSNPN and CDR2 is SVGIG in the germline V gene (reference sequence). V shed 2 bases, J shed 8 bases, and the junction held 5 bases outside the gene matches. The CDR3 here is CAWSTSGWDEQFF. Here the CDR3 DNA reads TGTGCCTGGAGTACTAGCGGATGGGATGAGCAGTTCTTC.

The chain recombines TRBV4-2 with TRBJ1-1; no clear D gene. There are 13 residues in the CDR3. CDR1 and CDR2 from the germline V gene are LGHNA and YNFKEQ. Trimming took off 0 bases at V and 4 bases at J, with 6 bases between the two ends. CDR3 region: CASSQERSTEAFF. CDR3 sequence (DNA): TGTGCCAGCAGCCAAGAGAGAAGCACTGAAGCTTTCTTT.

There are a few counts of this clone. The CDR3 is CASSETDRVTEAFF. In DNA, the CDR3 is TGTGCCAGTAGTGAAACGGACAGGGTCACTGAAGCTTTCTTT. This sequence joins TRBV19 and TRBJ1-1; 8 positions agree with TRBD1. From germline, CDR1 is LNHDA and CDR2 SQIVND (reference sequence). V was clipped by 5 bases and J by 4 bases; unmatched bases: 6. This CDR3 contains 14 residues.

The sample holds one count of this clone. The chain joins TRBV2 to TRBJ1-1; D might be TRBD1 (5 bases). Trimming took 8 bases from V and 0 from J, leaving 10 bases between them. CDR3 length: 13 amino acids. Looked up from germline, CDR1 is SNHLY and CDR2 is FYNNEI. CDR3 in amino acids: CASRWGVNTEAFF. CDR3 DNA sequence: TGTGCCAGCCGTTGGGGGGTGAACACTGAAGCTTTCTTT.

J is TRBJ2-1 and V is TRBV6-2 or TRBV6-3; 8 positions match TRBD1. The CDR3 spans 18 residues. With 0 bases clipped from V and 8 bases from J, the junction kept 15 bases outside the gene matches. Germline V gene sequence: CDR1 MNHEY, CDR2 SVGEGT. CDR3 amino acids: CASSYSRRGTGAFYEQFF. The CDR3 coding sequence is TGTGCCAGCAGTTACTCGAGGAGGGGGACAGGCGCCTTTTATGAGCAGTTCTTC.

V is TRBV9 and J is TRBJ1-3, with TRBD1 matching 8 bases. CDR3 length equals 17 residues. V gave up 2 bases and J gave up 3 bases; unmatched junction bases: 10. Germline V CDR1 and CDR2: SGDLS, YYNGEE. The CDR3, as DNA: TGTGCCAGCAGCGTTTCTATCCAGGGGGCAAATGGAAACACCATATATTTT. This sequence encodes CASSVSIQGANGNTIYF.